These 13 T cell receptor beta chains were all obtained from the same sample, sequenced in a study of cytomegalovirus exposure and HLA in healthy donors. The PCR used 60 Vbeta and 13 Jbeta primers. Clones were read by immunoSEQ multiplex PCR, and TCRdb kept only the in-frame ones, dropping some. The sample records approximately 250,000 clones, approximately 81% being singletons. Sequenced: PBMCs. The source is a girl aged 2-10 years in good health and CMV-seronegative.

The chain joins TRBV7-9 to TRBJ1-1; possible D gene TRBD1, 5 bases. Between the trimmed V and J ends, which lost 5 bases and 1 base, there was a span of 14 bases. Germline V gene data show CDR1 as SEHNR and CDR2 as FQNEAQ (reference sequence). The CDR3 totals 15 residues. CDR3 in DNA: TGTGCCAGCAGCGCCCCGGGACTCAGGAACACTGAAGCTTTCTTT. Translating it yields CASSAPGLRNTEAFF.

This clone came up once. The chain combines TRBV6-1 with TRBJ1-5; 9 positions agree with TRBD1. Germline V CDR1 and CDR2: MNHNS, SASEGT. Trimming removed 6 bases from V and 6 bases from J; junction bases left unmatched: 9. The CDR3 consists of 15 residues. The CDR3 coding sequence is TGTGCCAGCAGCGACATAACAGGGGGCGGTCAGCCCCAGCATTTT. It encodes CASSDITGGGQPQHF.

The chain links TRBV20-1 to TRBJ2-1; D unclear. Germline lookup yields CDR1 DFQATT and CDR2 SNEGSKA (reference sequence). This CDR3 has 11 amino acids. The V gene lost 6 bases and the J gene lost 5 bases, with 8 bases spanning the gap. The CDR3 here is CSARRDNEQFF. The DNA of the CDR3 is TGCAGTGCCCGCCGGGACAATGAGCAGTTCTTC.

The gene calls are TRBV7-9 and TRBJ2-7; the D is unclear. This CDR3 comprises 14 residues. The V end lost 0 bases, the J end lost 5 bases, and 11 bases lay between the germline ends. CDR1 and CDR2 (germline): SEHNR, FQNEAQ (reference sequence). Written as DNA, the CDR3 is TGTGCCAGCAGCTTAGCGGGCCCCCTCAACGAGCAGTACTTC. Translation: CASSLAGPLNEQYF.

The chain carries TRBV5-6 and TRBJ2-2, with 14 bases aligning to TRBD2. The V gene end was trimmed by 3 bases and the J gene end by 0 bases; junction bases not matched to a gene: 4. This CDR3 is built from 18 residues. Germline CDR1 SGHDT, CDR2 YYEEEE. DNA of the CDR3: TGTGCCAGCAGCTCAAGACTAGCGGGAGGGCCGAACACCGGGGAGCTGTTTTTT. It translates to CASSSRLAGGPNTGELFF.

This clone occurred a few times. The chain links TRBV18 to TRBJ2-5; D is possibly TRBD1 (5 bases). Germline values: CDR1 KGHSH, CDR2 LQKENI. Trimming removed 4 bases from V and 4 bases from J, with 10 bases in between. This CDR3 region has 13 residues. CDR3 DNA: TGTGCCAGCTCACAACAGGCAATAGAGACCCAGTACTTC. This translates into CASSQQAIETQYF.

The chain links TRBV5-1 to TRBJ2-5; 9 bases match TRBD1. Per germline, CDR1 SGHRS and CDR2 YFSETQ. The ends lost 2 bases at V and 5 bases at J; junction bases unmatched: 1. The CDR3 extends over 13 amino acids. Written as DNA, the CDR3 is TGCGCCAGCAGCTTTGGACAGGGGGAGACCCAGTACTTC. Its translation: CASSFGQGETQYF.

This chain joins TRBV15 and TRBJ1-2; D perhaps matches TRBD1 (6 bases). The CDR3 is 16 residues long. Germline assignment: CDR1 LNHNV and CDR2 YYDKDF (reference sequence). V gave up 0 bases and J gave up 4 bases, with 15 bases separating them. CDR3 sequence (DNA): TGTGCCACCAGCAGAGATTTACAGGGTCAGGGCTATGGCTACACCTTC. It translates to CATSRDLQGQGYGYTF. Variable domain in full (rest from reference TRBV15 and TRBJ1-2): DAMVIQNPRYQVTQFGKPVTLSCSQTLNHNVMYWYQQKSSQAPKLLFHYYDKDFNNEADTPDNFQSRRPNTSFCFLDIRSPGLGDTAMYLCATSRDLQGQGYGYTFGSGTRLTVV.

The gene calls are TRBV28 and TRBJ2-7; 11 bases are a match to TRBD2. There are 13 residues in the CDR3. J lost 5 bases, V lost 7 bases, and 4 bases had no gene match. Per germline, CDR1 MDHEN and CDR2 SYDVKM. This CDR3 reads CASTLAGVDEQYF. The CDR3 DNA reads TGTGCCAGCACACTAGCGGGAGTCGACGAGCAGTACTTC.

This clone was seen a few times. The CDR3 is CAWSAGQGGSDTQYF. DNA of the CDR3: TGTGCCTGGAGTGCCGGACAGGGCGGGTCAGATACGCAGTATTTT. The V gene is TRBV30, the J gene TRBJ2-3; 8 bases are shared with TRBD1. The CDR3 consists of 15 residues. Germline values: CDR1 GTSNPN, CDR2 SVGIG (reference sequence). V was pared by 1 base and J by 4 bases, with 7 bases of the junction left unmatched.

The chain combines TRBV7-6 with TRBJ2-7; D is uncertain. CDR3 length: 13 residues. The germline CDR1 and CDR2 sequences are SGHVS and FNYEAQ. V lost 3 bases, J lost 2 bases, and 8 bases lay in between. The CDR3 here is CASSFGLTYEQYF. The CDR3, as DNA: TGTGCCAGCAGCTTTGGCTTAACCTACGAGCAGTACTTC.

This chain joins TRBV27 and TRBJ2-1, with TRBD2 as a possible D gene (6 bases). The germline gives CDR1 MNHEY, CDR2 SMNVEV (reference sequence). Between the trimmed V and J ends, which lost 6 bases and 6 bases, there was a span of 18 bases. CDR3 length: 15 residues. The CDR3 DNA reads TGTGCCAGCAGACCGGGACTGCCGATAGGCAATGAGCAGTTCTTC. Residues: CASRPGLPIGNEQFF.

The chain couples TRBV5-1 to TRBJ1-3; no clear D gene. This CDR3 is built from 15 residues. Germline CDR1 and CDR2: SGHRS and YFSETQ. The V gene lost 0 bases and the J gene lost 0 bases, with 7 bases spanning the gap. Here the CDR3 reads CASSLASSSGNTIYF. For the CDR3, the DNA is TGCGCCAGCAGCTTGGCTAGCTCCTCTGGAAACACCATATATTTT.